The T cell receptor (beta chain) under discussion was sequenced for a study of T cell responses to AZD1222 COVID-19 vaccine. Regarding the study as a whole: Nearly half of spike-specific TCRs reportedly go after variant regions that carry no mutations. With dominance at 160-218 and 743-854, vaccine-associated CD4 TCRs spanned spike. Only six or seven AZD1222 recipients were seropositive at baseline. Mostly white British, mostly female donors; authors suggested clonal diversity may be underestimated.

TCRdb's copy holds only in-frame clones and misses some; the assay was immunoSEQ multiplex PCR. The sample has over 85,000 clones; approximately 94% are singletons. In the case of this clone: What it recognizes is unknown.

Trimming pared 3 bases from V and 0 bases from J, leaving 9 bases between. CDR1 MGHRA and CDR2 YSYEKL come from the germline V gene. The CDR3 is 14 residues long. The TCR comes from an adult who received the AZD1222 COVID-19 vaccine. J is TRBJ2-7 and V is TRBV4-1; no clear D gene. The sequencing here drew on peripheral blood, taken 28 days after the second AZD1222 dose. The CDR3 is CASSQGMGSYEQYF. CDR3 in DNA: TGCGCCAGCAGCCAGGGAATGGGCTCCTACGAGCAGTACTTC.